The entry below gives a single T cell receptor beta chain sequence along with its context. Its antigen is not identified. Only CD45RO-negative cells positively selected for CCR7 counted as naive CD8 cells, so terminally differentiated effector memory CD45RA+ cells were excluded. This record belongs to a study of shared clonotypes between healthy human individuals. Turning to the study itself: CD4 naive and memory got three plates each, CD8 naive two, CD8 memory one.

Profiled with immunoSEQ multiplex PCR; TCRdb holds only in-frame clones, not every one. The data show under 700,000 clones, 85% to 95% seen once. Study-wide results and caveats: Shared clonotypes: about 5% naive CD4, roughly 4% naive CD8, roughly 2.4% memory CD4, over 0.3% memory CD8. Richness estimates generally favored naive over memory subsets.

This receptor was identified in a woman aged 25-40 years in good health. The source material was naive CD8+ T cells sorted from blood.

The CDR3 DNA sequence: TGCGCCAGCAGCCAACCCACCTTCTCTGGAAACACCATATATTTT. It encodes CASSQPTFSGNTIYF. The genes are TRBV4-1 and TRBJ1-3; D is ambiguous. CDR1 and CDR2 (germline): MGHRA, YSYEKL. The CDR3 is 15 residues long. Deletions cut 2 bases from V and 0 bases from J, with 8 bases between.